This T cell receptor (beta chain) comes out of a study of sequential checkpoint blockade in melanoma. Looking at the study overall: Over 20 patients had matched tumor biopsies before treatment and at week 13 after nivolumab or ipilimumab alone.

CDR3 length equals 12 residues. Germline-derived CDR1 and CDR2 are LNHDA and SQIVND (reference sequence). V lost 3 bases, J lost 6 bases, and 5 bases lay in between. Treatment specified: randomized to nivolumab then ipilimumab (arm A) or the reverse (arm B). Patients had received no earlier DNA-damaging chemotherapy. General study findings and limits: Patients with week-13 increases in T-cell fraction and clonality benefited about 30 times more often.

This clone was seen only a few times. Its target is not known. The data were produced by immunoSEQ multiplex PCR, yet TCRdb's version contains in-frame clones alone and is incomplete. This table has some 2,700 clones, 20% to 25% appearing once. This receptor was taken from a human donor with melanoma. The starting material was tumor tissue (inferred from file names), obtained from a patient given nivolumab and ipilimumab in sequence. The chain carries TRBV19 and TRBJ2-2; D is unresolved. The CDR3 loop is CASSIPAGELFF. In DNA, the CDR3 is TGTGCCAGTAGTATCCCGGCCGGGGAGCTGTTTTTT.